This is a list of T cell receptor beta chains from one sample in a study of cytomegalovirus exposure and HLA in healthy donors. Assay used: immunoSEQ multiplex PCR; TCRdb lists only in-frame clones, some missing. This table holds 60,000 to 85,000 clones, approximately 80% found once. The sequenced sample was PBMCs. All receptors derive from a man aged 40-49 years in good health and CMV-seronegative. CDR3s include the opening cysteine and the closing phenylalanine or tryptophan. Each record gives: J gene, D gene, V gene, CDR3 protein. A D gene is named only where the DNA matches it firmly.

TRBJ2-3 | TRBD2 | TRBV7-9 | CASSLNSGRADTQYF
TRBJ1-5 | TRBD1 | TRBV4-1 | CASSQGTGNNQPQHF
TRBJ2-5 | TRBD1 | TRBV12-5 | CASGLSPDRGRQETQYF
TRBJ1-5 | . | TRBV2 | CASSAQILSNQPQHF
. | . | TRBV7-8 | CASSPEVAGRSYEQYF
TRBJ2-1 | . | TRBV13 | CASSPPGLVDYNEQFF
TRBJ1-5 | . | TRBV4-2 | CASSQASYSGQPQHF
TRBJ1-2 | . | TRBV10-3 | CAINSQESNYGYTF
TRBJ2-3 | . | TRBV7-2 | CASSFTSPDTQYF
TRBJ1-2 | . | TRBV29-1 | CSVERTDYGYPF
TRBJ1-1 | . | TRBV7-6 | CASSSGAVVNTEAFF
TRBJ2-2 | . | TRBV7-7 | CASSLSSVTGELFF
TRBJ2-3 | TRBD2 | TRBV7-3 | CASSLGPSGGSTDTQYF
TRBJ1-3 | . | TRBV19 | CASSILNRLAGNTIYF
TRBJ1-5 | TRBD1 | TRBV10-2 | CATKDRGGQPQHF
TRBJ2-3 | . | TRBV2 | CASSATSMFDTQYF
TRBJ1-5 | . | TRBV9 | CASSVGQPSSPQHF
TRBJ1-2 | . | TRBV30 | CAWDRTVAYPF
TRBJ1-5 | . | TRBV2 | CASRPIQGANQPQHF
TRBJ2-7 | . | TRBV6-5 | CASSLRNTGHEQYF
TRBJ1-6 | . | TRBV5-1 | CASRYGQLIYNSPLHF
TRBJ2-7 | TRBD1 | TRBV6-6 | CASSQDRGRYEQYF
TRBJ2-7 | . | TRBV7-2 | CASSLSRGIRYEQYF
TRBJ2-1 | TRBD1 | TRBV27 | CASTTGGAYNEQFF
TRBJ1-5 | TRBD1 | TRBV4-1 | CASSQERQGLRGGNQPQHF
TRBJ1-1 | . | TRBV10-3 | CAISESGTKNTEAFF
TRBJ1-5 | TRBD1 | TRBV10-3 | CAISARQGVGYIQPQHF
TRBJ2-3 | . | TRBV6-6 | CASSYSLRGDTQYF
TRBJ1-4 | TRBD1 | TRBV30 | CAWTKTEGAQNEKLFF
TRBJ2-1 | . | TRBV29-1 | CSVEVAREQFF
TRBJ1-2 | . | TRBV19 | CASSIAWGGNYGYTF
TRBJ2-3 | TRBD1 | TRBV4-1 | CASSQGRDRDYTDTQYF
TRBJ1-2 | . | TRBV30 | CAWSQASGYTF
TRBJ1-3 | . | TRBV12-2 | CASRPNGDRKYLWKHTIYF
TRBJ1-5 | . | TRBV5-1 | CASSLGTNSNQPQHF
TRBJ2-7 | TRBD2 | TRBV9 | CASSPQLAGYEQYF
TRBJ2-5 | TRBD2 | TRBV19 | CASSPGRVVETQYF
TRBJ2-1 | TRBD1 | TRBV7-3 | CASSFSPQGAYNEQFF
TRBJ2-1 | . | TRBV6-5 | CASSLFRSVFF
TRBJ1-6 | TRBD1 | TRBV6-4 | CASSLEGTGSPLHF
TRBJ2-1 | TRBD1 | TRBV6-5 | CASSYNGQGSYNEQFF
TRBJ1-3 | . | TRBV28 | CASSGPDTGLYTIYF
TRBJ1-4 | . | TRBV30 | CAWSVIVRPEKLFF
TRBJ1-1 | . | TRBV7-2 | CASSLGPGEAFF
TRBJ2-2 | . | TRBV7-7 | CASSLGPGTTGELFF
TRBJ2-2 | . | TRBV15 | CATSRVPTNTGELFF